This T cell receptor (beta chain) is drawn from a study of T cell responses to AZD1222 COVID-19 vaccine. The study's findings and limits: Researchers took repertoire samples only after the peak T cell response had come. Spike was spanned by vaccine-associated CD4 TCRs, which were dominant at 160-218 and 743-854. A mostly white British donor set with more females was recruited, and clonal diversity was possibly underestimated.

Generated by immunoSEQ multiplex PCR, the TCRdb table keeps only in-frame clones and is missing some. The sample yields 100,000 or so clones, about 88% seen once. Comment on this clone: Its antigen is unidentified.

Sample: peripheral blood, taken on day 0 of AZD1222 vaccination. The TCR was taken from an adult in good health.

Written as DNA, the CDR3 is TGTGCCAGCAGTTACTCGACGGGCCGACGGGGCGAGCAGTACTTC. Residues: CASSYSTGRRGEQYF. The rearrangement uses TRBV6-5 and TRBJ2-7; maybe TRBD2 (5 bases). Germline CDR1 and CDR2: MNHEY and SVGAGI. The V end was cut by 0 bases, the J end by 6 bases, with 15 bases between. CDR3 size: 15 residues.